A selection of T cell receptor beta chains follows, all from one sample in a study of cytomegalovirus exposure and HLA in healthy donors. Using immunoSEQ multiplex PCR, the repertoire was profiled, and TCRdb retains in-frame clones only, with some absent. This table has a few hundred thousand clones, around 65% appearing once. The specimen sequenced was PBMCs. The receptors were gathered from a female donor in good health and CMV-seronegative. Both conserved end residues are part of each CDR3. A D gene is named only where the DNA matches it firmly. Clone size is given for some rows only: seen once, a few or many times, or a class if the clone is expanded.

>TRBJ1-5|-|TRBV19|TRBD1
TGTGCCTCCCGGACGCCCGGGACAGGGGGCCTCAGCAATCAGCCCCAGCATTTT
CASRTPGTGGLSNQPQHF
>TRBJ2-1|once|TRBV6-5|TRBD2
TGTGCCAGCAGTCTACTAGCGGGAGCCTACAATGAGCAGTTCTTC
CASSLLAGAYNEQFF
>TRBJ1-2|once|TRBV10-3|TRBD1
TGTGCCATCACCAGGACAGGGGCCCGTGGAGATGGCTACACCTTC
CAITRTGARGDGYTF
>TRBJ2-1|-|TRBV6-5|TRBD2
TGTGCCAGCAGTTACTCTACTAGCGGGCACAATGAGCAGTTCTTC
CASSYSTSGHNEQFF
>TRBJ1-2|-|TRBV6-1|TRBD1
TGTGCCAGCAGGGGCCCGGGACAGGGGACATCTGGCTACACCTTC
CASRGPGQGTSGYTF
>TRBJ2-2|few|TRBV10-1|TRBD2
TGCGCCAGCAGTGATCCAATGAGCGGGGAGAACACCGGGGAGCTGTTTTTT
CASSDPMSGENTGELFF
>TRBJ1-3|-|TRBV2|TRBD1
TGTGCCAGCAATAGAGACAGGGGGACGAGGTCAGACTCTGGAAACACCATATATTTT
CASNRDRGTRSDSGNTIYF
>TRBJ1-4|-|TRBV6-1|-
TGTGCCAGCAGTGAGGACACCGCAACTAATGAAAAACTGTTTTTT
CASSEDTATNEKLFF
>TRBJ2-7|-|TRBV7-9|TRBD1
TGTGCCAGCAGCGCGGCCGGGACAGGGACCTACGAGCAGTACTTC
CASSAAGTGTYEQYF
>TRBJ2-1|-|TRBV10-3|-
TGTGCCACCACCCACAGGGTTTCGTACAATGAGCAGTTCTTC
CATTHRVSYNEQFF
>TRBJ1-5|-|TRBV5-3|-
TGTGCCAGAAGCTTTGGTCGCGACAGGTCTCCTAATCAGCCCCAGCATTTT
CARSFGRDRSPNQPQHF
>TRBJ1-1|-|TRBV2|-
TGTGCCAGCAGTCGTCGAGGCGGAACGAACACTGAAGCTTTCTTT
CASSRRGGTNTEAFF
>TRBJ2-1|-|TRBV5-6|TRBD2
TGTGCCAGCAGCTTACGTGTACTAGCGGGAACGATAACCAACAATGAGCAGTTCTTC
CASSLRVLAGTITNNEQFF
>TRBJ1-2|-|TRBV4-2|-
TGTGCCAGCAGCCAAGGACTGGATTGGGGAGTCAAAGGATCTGGCTACACCTTC
CASSQGLDWGVKGSGYTF
>TRBJ2-7|-|TRBV19|-
TGTGCCAGTAGTAGAGGGATCTCCTACGAGCAGTACTTC
CASSRGISYEQYF
>TRBJ1-5|-|TRBV15|-
TGTGCCACCACCCAAAGGGGTGGCAATCAGCCCCAGCATTTT
CATTQRGGNQPQHF
>TRBJ2-3|-|TRBV7-9|-
TGTGCCTGTCTGGGCCGGCAGGGGACAGATACGCAGTATTTT
CACLGRQGTDTQYF
>TRBJ2-7|-|TRBV9|-
TGTGCCAGCAGCCACACAGGGAACGAGCAGTACTTC
CASSHTGNEQYF
>TRBJ2-5|-|TRBV19|TRBD2
TGTGCCAGTATTCCTAGCGGGAGCGAAGAGACCCAGTACTTC
CASIPSGSEETQYF
>TRBJ2-1|-|TRBV5-1|TRBD2
TGCGCCAGCAGCTTTATAGCGGGAGGGCCGCGGAATGAGCAGTTCTTC
CASSFIAGGPRNEQFF
>TRBJ2-7|-|TRBV18|TRBD2
TGTGCCAGCTCACCAGGGGGGGACGAGCAGTACTTC
CASSPGGDEQYF
>TRBJ1-2|-|TRBV27|TRBD1
TGTGCCAGCAGTACGCGACAGGGAGGCTATGGCTACACCTTC
CASSTRQGGYGYTF
>TRBJ2-3|-|TRBV30|-
TGTGCCTGGAGTAGGCAGACTTCAGGGACGCAGTATTTT
CAWSRQTSGTQYF
>TRBJ2-1|-|TRBV19|-
TGTGCCAGTAGTATATCGGCGGGTTCCTACAATGAGCAGTTCTTC
CASSISAGSYNEQFF
>TRBJ2-7|-|TRBV29-1|TRBD2
TGCAGCGTTGTTTCTGGCGGGAGATCCTACGAGCAGTACTTC
CSVVSGGRSYEQYF
>TRBJ2-7|-|TRBV27|-
TGTGCCAGCAGTTCGTCCCCCGGGGGGCGCGAGCAGTACTTC
CASSSSPGGREQYF
>TRBJ1-5|-|TRBV6-1|TRBD1
TGTGCCAGCAGCTTAACCGGGACAGGCTATCAGCCCCAGCATTTT
CASSLTGTGYQPQHF
>TRBJ1-1|few|TRBV5-1|TRBD1
TGCGCCAGCAGCGGAAAGGGACAGATGAACACTGAAGCTTTCTTT
CASSGKGQMNTEAFF
>TRBJ2-7|-|TRBV7-2|TRBD2
TGTGCCAGCAGCCCTCGGGCTAGCGGGAACTACGAGCAGTACTTC
CASSPRASGNYEQYF
>TRBJ2-1|-|TRBV13|TRBD2
TGTGCCAGCAGCCTACGGGGGAAACTAGCGGGACGCTACAATGAGCAGTTCTTC
CASSLRGKLAGRYNEQFF
>TRBJ1-2|few|TRBV5-4|TRBD1
TGTGCCAGCAGCTTGGCAGGGGGCAGTGGCTACACCTTC
CASSLAGGSGYTF
>TRBJ2-5|-|TRBV7-2|-
TGTGCCAGCAGCCCAACTAGGGCGGAGACCCAGTACTTC
CASSPTRAETQYF
>TRBJ2-5|few|TRBV11-2|-
TGTGCCAGCAGCTTAGTTTCAGGATACCAAGAGACCCAGTACTTC
CASSLVSGYQETQYF
>TRBJ2-1|-|TRBV18|TRBD2
TGTGCCAGCTCACCACTGAGCGGGGCTTACAATGAGCAGTTCTTC
CASSPLSGAYNEQFF
>TRBJ2-7|-|TRBV11-1|-
TGTGCCAGCAGCTTAGGGCCCCCACGGCAGTACTTC
CASSLGPPRQYF
>TRBJ1-1|few|TRBV14|TRBD1
TGTGCCAGCAGCCGTTTGGGACAGGGGAAAGCTTTCTTT
CASSRLGQGKAFF
>TRBJ1-2|-|TRBV7-9|TRBD1
TGTGCCAGCAGCTTAGGAGACAGGGAGTATGGCTACACCTTC
CASSLGDREYGYTF
>TRBJ2-1|-|TRBV28|TRBD2
TGTGCCAGCAGCCAATGGGGCGGGGGGGAGGGGTACAATGAGCAGTTCTTC
CASSQWGGGEGYNEQFF
>TRBJ2-2|-|TRBV4-1|-
TGCGCCAGCAGCCAAGATGGACTCATCACCGGGGAGCTGTTTTTT
CASSQDGLITGELFF
>TRBJ2-5|-|TRBV25-1|-
TGTGCCAGCAGTGAAGGGGCGGAACAAGAGACCCAGTACTTC
CASSEGAEQETQYF
>TRBJ1-1|-|TRBV7-9|TRBD1
TGTGCCAGCAGCTTAGCCTCGGACAGGGAGGAAGCTTTCTTT
CASSLASDREEAFF
>TRBJ2-3|-|TRBV10-2|TRBD1
TGCGCCAGCAGGACAGGGTTAGGAACAGATACGCAGTATTTT
CASRTGLGTDTQYF
>TRBJ2-4|once|TRBV7-8|-
TGTGCCAGCAGCTTAGCGGGAGCGGGAAACATTCAGTACTTC
CASSLAGAGNIQYF
>TRBJ2-6|-|TRBV7-9|TRBD1
TGTGCCAGCAGCTCATGGGGGCGGACAGGGGGTTCTGGGGCCAACGTCCTGACTTTC
CASSSWGRTGGSGANVLTF
>TRBJ1-1|-|TRBV5-8|-
TGTGCCAGCAGCTTGGCCGCAGGATGGAACACTGAAGCTTTCTTT
CASSLAAGWNTEAFF
>TRBJ1-3|-|TRBV18|-
TGTGCCAGCTCATCATCCTCTGGAAACACCATATATTTT
CASSSSSGNTIYF
>TRBJ1-2|-|TRBV5-1|-
TGCGCCAGCAGCTTGGATCAGGGTAACTATGGCTACACCTTC
CASSLDQGNYGYTF
>TRBJ2-1|-|TRBV30|TRBD2
TGTGCCTACGCTAGCGGGTCTCCCAATGAGCAGTTCTTC
CAYASGSPNEQFF
>TRBJ1-2|-|TRBV7-9|-
TGTGCCAGCAGCTTAGTCGGTACAGGCTCCTATGGCTACACCTTC
CASSLVGTGSYGYTF
>TRBJ2-7|-|TRBV5-1|-
TGCGCCAGCAGCTTGAGCGGTAGCTCCTACGAGCAGTACTTC
CASSLSGSSYEQYF
>TRBJ2-1|few|TRBV6-4|TRBD2
TGTGCCAGCAGTGACTCTTCTCTAGCGGGAGTTGATGAGCAGTTCTTC
CASSDSSLAGVDEQFF
>TRBJ2-2|-|TRBV5-1|TRBD2
TGCGCCAGCAGCTTGTTGAGCGGGAGGAAGGCCGGGGAGCTGTTTTTT
CASSLLSGRKAGELFF
>TRBJ2-1|-|TRBV27|TRBD2
TGTGCCAGCAGTCGATTAGCGGGAGCCAGCTCCTACAATGAGCAGTTCTTC
CASSRLAGASSYNEQFF